These 27 T cell receptor beta chains came from one sample sequenced in a study of T cell responses to AZD1222 COVID-19 vaccine. Profiling relied on immunoSEQ multiplex PCR, and the TCRdb table lists in-frame clones only, not all of them. Of about 83,000 clones in the sample, roughly 88% were seen once. Source: peripheral blood, taken on day 0 of MenACWY control vaccination. Receptors originate from an adult in good health.

This chain connects TRBV28 to TRBJ1-5, with D maybe TRBD1 (5 bases). Trimming removed 3 bases from V and 4 bases from J, with 10 bases in between. CDR3 length equals 14 residues. CDR1 is MDHEN and CDR2 is SYDVKM in the germline V gene. CDR3 in DNA: TGTGCCAGCAGTTTGCTCAGGGAGAATCAGCCCCAGCATTTT. Its translation is CASSLLRENQPQHF.

V and J are TRBV7-2 and TRBJ1-2; D gene uncertain. From germline, CDR1 is SGHTA and CDR2 FQGNSA. This CDR3 is 13 amino acids long. V gave up 5 bases and J gave up 5 bases, with 12 bases separating them. This chain's CDR3 is CASSEQSVYGYTF. The CDR3 bases are TGTGCCAGCAGCGAACAAAGCGTTTATGGCTACACCTTC.

The chain recombines TRBV28 with TRBJ2-7; weak D call: TRBD1 (5 bases). Trimming left V 3 bases short and J 4 bases short, with 19 bases between. The CDR3 loop spans 16 amino acids. The germline CDR1 and CDR2 sequences are MDHEN and SYDVKM. CDR3 sequence: CASSFDSFAGIYEQYF. The CDR3 DNA reads TGTGCCAGCAGTTTCGACTCCTTTGCAGGGATATACGAGCAGTACTTC.

The chain joins TRBV28 to TRBJ2-7, with 9 bases aligning to TRBD1. With 3 bases clipped from V and 4 bases from J, the junction kept 7 bases outside the gene matches. The CDR3 covers 15 residues. Germline CDR1 is MDHEN and CDR2 is SYDVKM. CDR3 amino acids: CASSFSGQGLYEQYF. The CDR3 DNA reads TGTGCCAGCAGTTTTTCGGGACAGGGACTTTACGAGCAGTACTTC.

CDR3 protein: CATSGGSNYGYTF. CDR3 nucleotide sequence: TGTGCCACCAGCGGGGGGAGTAACTATGGCTACACCTTC. This chain joins TRBV15 and TRBJ1-2, with a possible D match to TRBD1 (5 bases). Germline V gene sequence: CDR1 LNHNV, CDR2 YYDKDF (reference sequence). CDR3 size: 13 residues. Trimming stripped 5 bases from V and 1 base from J, with 8 bases between. Combining the CDR3 with reference TRBV15 and TRBJ1-2 gives the whole variable domain DAMVIQNPRYQVTQFGKPVTLSCSQTLNHNVMYWYQQKSSQAPKLLFHYYDKDFNNEADTPDNFQSRRPNTSFCFLDIRSPGLGDTAMYLCATSGGSNYGYTFGSGTRLTVV.

For the CDR3, the DNA is TGTGCCAGCAGCCAAGGGGTCAGCGGGGGTACTTTCTCCTACGAGCAGTACTTC. Translation gives CASSQGVSGGTFSYEQYF. The chain recombines TRBV4-2 with TRBJ2-7; TRBD2 agrees at 8 bases. Germline CDR1 and CDR2: LGHNA and YNFKEQ. The V gene end was trimmed by 1 base and the J gene end by 0 bases; junction bases not matched to a gene: 11. This CDR3 is 18 amino acids long.

The chain employs TRBV24-1 and TRBJ2-1; D may correspond to TRBD1 or TRBD2 (5 bases each). Germline V gives CDR1 KGHDR, CDR2 SFDVKD. Trimming removed 10 bases from V and 3 bases from J, with 12 bases in between. The CDR3 sequence is 13 residues long. CDR3 bases: TGTGCCACACAGGCCGGGAACTACAATGAGCAGTTCTTC. It yields the protein CATQAGNYNEQFF.

This chain links TRBV9 with TRBJ2-7; 7 positions match TRBD2. The CDR3 is 15 residues long. CDR1 and CDR2 from the germline V gene are SGDLS and YYNGEE. Losses at the gene ends were 0 bases for V and 1 base for J; bases not matched to a gene: 4. CDR3 amino acids: CASSVGLAESYEQYF. The CDR3, as DNA: TGTGCCAGCAGCGTAGGGCTAGCGGAATCCTACGAGCAGTACTTC.

This chain uses TRBV29-1 with TRBJ2-1; TRBD2 agrees at 8 bases. The CDR3 contains 16 residues. J was trimmed by 3 bases and V by 4 bases; bases with no gene match: 11. The germline gives CDR1 SQVTM, CDR2 ANQGSEA. In DNA form, the CDR3 reads TGCAGCGTTGGGCCCCACCGCACTAGCGGCTACAATGAGCAGTTCTTC. Residues: CSVGPHRTSGYNEQFF.

This clone has only one observation. The V gene is TRBV3-1 (or the pseudogene TRBV3-2), the J gene TRBJ1-2; no definite D call. Germline V gene lookup returns CDR1 LGHDT and CDR2 YNNKEL (reference sequence). With 0 bases removed from V and 4 bases from J, the gap between germline ends came to 9 bases. The CDR3 loop spans 14 amino acids. Written as DNA, the CDR3 is TGTGCCAGCAGCCAAGACCTGAACAGCTATGGCTACACCTTC. This gives the protein CASSQDLNSYGYTF.

The chain's CDR3 is CASSLGRVAGTSYNEQFF. The CDR3 DNA reads TGTGCCAGCAGCTTAGGGCGGGTAGCGGGAACCTCCTACAATGAGCAGTTCTTC. V usage is TRBV7-9 and J usage is TRBJ2-1; 8 nucleotides line up with TRBD2. Germline trimming cut 1 base from V and 0 bases from J; bases unmatched to any gene: 8. Germline V gene data show CDR1 as SEHNR and CDR2 as FQNEAQ (reference sequence). The CDR3 runs to 18 residues.

V is TRBV29-1 and J is TRBJ2-5, with TRBD1 as a possible D gene (5 bases). The CDR3 contains 13 residues. V was pared by 4 bases and J by 2 bases, with 11 bases between. Germline V gives CDR1 SQVTM, CDR2 ANQGSEA. For the CDR3, the DNA is TGCAGCGTTGCTGCAGGGTTTCAAGAGACCCAGTACTTC. This sequence encodes CSVAAGFQETQYF.

The chain is built from TRBV19 and TRBJ1-2; maybe TRBD1 (6 bases). This CDR3 comprises 15 residues. The ends were cut back, 9 bases at V and 7 bases at J, with 24 bases in the middle. The germline CDR1 and CDR2 sequences are LNHDA and SQIVND (reference sequence). CDR3 in amino acids: CASTAQTWTESGYTF. CDR3 sequence (DNA): TGTGCCAGCACCGCCCAAACCTGGACAGAGAGTGGCTACACCTTC.

The rearrangement joins TRBV28 to TRBJ1-4; 11 positions match TRBD1. The CDR3 is made up of 16 amino acids. CDR1 MDHEN and CDR2 SYDVKM come from the germline V gene. Germline trimming cut 2 bases from V and 7 bases from J; bases unmatched to any gene: 6. CDR3 sequence: CASSLPRTGGSEKLFF. In DNA form, the CDR3 reads TGTGCCAGCAGTTTACCGCGGACAGGGGGCAGTGAAAAACTGTTTTTT.

This chain uses TRBV28 with TRBJ1-5; D gene unclear. This CDR3 has 13 amino acids. V dropped 6 bases and J dropped 3 bases, with 9 bases sitting between them. The germline CDR1 and CDR2 sequences are MDHEN and SYDVKM. CDR3 sequence: CASSPGINQPQHF. CDR3 DNA sequence: TGTGCCAGCAGCCCCGGGATCAATCAGCCCCAGCATTTT.

The gene calls are TRBV27 and TRBJ2-7; D gene uncertain. CDR3 length: 14 residues. The ends were cut back, 8 bases at V and 0 bases at J, with 14 bases in the middle. Per the germline V gene, CDR1 is MNHEY and CDR2 is SMNVEV (reference sequence). The CDR3 bases are TGTGCCAGCTCCCCTAGGTCAGCCTCCTACGAGCAGTACTTC. It codes for CASSPRSASYEQYF.

This clone was counted a few times. The chain combines TRBV4-2 with TRBJ1-4; TRBD1 is a possible D gene (5 bases). From germline, CDR1 is LGHNA and CDR2 YNFKEQ. Trimming left V 0 bases short and J 7 bases short, with 12 bases between. The CDR3 sequence is 15 residues long. CDR3 DNA: TGTGCCAGCAGCCAAGAGGCAGGGCCTAGTGAAAAACTGTTTTTT. Protein sequence: CASSQEAGPSEKLFF.

This chain links TRBV5-4 with TRBJ2-7, with 9 bases that match TRBD1. V was clipped by 3 bases and J by 1 base; unmatched bases: 5. CDR1 and CDR2 from the germline V gene are SGHNT and YYREEE (reference sequence). The CDR3 runs 15 residues. CDR3 DNA sequence: TGTGCCAGCAGCTCGGGACAGGGCATATCCTACGAGCAGTACTTC. This gives the protein CASSSGQGISYEQYF.

The V gene is TRBV7-9, the J gene TRBJ2-7, with TRBD1 matching over 7 bases. Germline V gene lookup returns CDR1 SEHNR and CDR2 FQNEAQ (reference sequence). CDR3 size: 15 residues. After removal of 4 bases from V and 3 bases from J, the junction contained 9 bases not matched to a gene. For the CDR3, the DNA is TGTGCCAGCAGCTCAACAGGGGAAGAAGGCTACGAGCAGTACTTC. Translating gives CASSSTGEEGYEQYF.

This chain links TRBV5-8 with TRBJ2-1; 11 bases line up with TRBD2. The CDR3 sequence is 18 residues long. Germline V gene lookup returns CDR1 SGHTS and CDR2 YDEGEE. J lost 0 bases, V lost 0 bases, and 5 bases had no gene match. The CDR3 reads CASSLGIAGGVSYNEQFF. For the CDR3, the DNA is TGTGCCAGCAGCTTGGGGATAGCGGGAGGGGTCTCCTACAATGAGCAGTTCTTC.

This sequence joins TRBV6-5 and TRBJ2-7; D perhaps matches TRBD1 (6 bases). The V end was cut by 6 bases, the J end by 3 bases, with 15 bases between. The CDR3 runs to 14 residues. The V gene's germline CDR1 is MNHEY and CDR2 SVGAGI. This CDR3 reads CASRTGTQVYEQYF. The CDR3 bases are TGTGCCAGCAGAACCGGGACACAAGTCTACGAGCAGTACTTC.

J is TRBJ1-1 and V is TRBV27, with no clear D. Trimming left V 8 bases short and J 0 bases short, with 10 bases between. Germline CDR1 is MNHEY and CDR2 is SMNVEV (reference sequence). CDR3 length: 13 residues. The CDR3 bases are TGTGCCAGCGGAACACCATTGAACACTGAAGCTTTCTTT. Its protein is CASGTPLNTEAFF.

The V and J genes are TRBV28 and TRBJ1-4; a weak D match, TRBD1 (6 bases). This CDR3 comprises 15 residues. Germline V gives CDR1 MDHEN, CDR2 SYDVKM. V was shortened by 3 bases and J by 7 bases, with 15 bases between the two germline ends. CDR3 amino acids: CASSFEGGASEKLFF. CDR3 sequence (DNA): TGTGCCAGCAGTTTCGAGGGGGGGGCAAGTGAAAAACTGTTTTTT.

The chain recombines TRBV6-5 with TRBJ2-7; no reliable D call. This CDR3 is 13 amino acids long. Deletions cut 5 bases from V and 6 bases from J, with 14 bases between. CDR1 is MNHEY, CDR2 SVGAGI, per germline. CDR3 sequence (DNA): TGTGCCAGCAGTCCCCTAATTGGCACCGAGCAGTACTTC. Amino acids: CASSPLIGTEQYF.

This chain uses TRBV28 with TRBJ2-7; maybe TRBD1 (5 bases). V lost 5 bases and J 4 bases, leaving 12 bases between the germline ends. This CDR3 has 13 residues. CDR1 and CDR2 (germline): MDHEN, SYDVKM. The CDR3 spells CASSKPRVYEQYF. CDR3 DNA sequence: TGTGCCAGCAGTAAGCCCAGGGTATACGAGCAGTACTTC. Looking up the rest from reference TRBV28 and TRBJ2-7 gives the full variable domain: DVKVTQSSRYLVKRTGEKVFLECVQDMDHENMFWYRQDPGLGLRLIYFSYDVKMKEKGDIPEGYSVSREKKERFSLILESASTNQTSMYLCASSKPRVYEQYFGPGTRLTVT.

The chain is built from TRBV7-9 and TRBJ2-7; D gene uncertain. The CDR3 runs to 13 residues. Germline CDR1 is SEHNR and CDR2 is FQNEAQ (reference sequence). V dropped 3 bases and J dropped 2 bases, with 8 bases sitting between them. The CDR3 DNA follows: TGTGCCAGCAGCTTCCGACTCACCTACGAGCAGTACTTC. Protein sequence: CASSFRLTYEQYF.

The genes are TRBV3-1 (or the pseudogene TRBV3-2) and TRBJ2-1; 8 positions match TRBD2. CDR1 and CDR2 (germline): LGHDT, YNNKEL (reference sequence). The length of the CDR3 is 14 residues. The J segment lost 6 bases and the V segment lost 4 bases, leaving 5 bases of the junction unmatched. CDR3 sequence reads: CASSPGLGANEQFF. DNA of the CDR3: TGTGCCAGCAGCCCGGGACTAGGTGCCAATGAGCAGTTCTTC.